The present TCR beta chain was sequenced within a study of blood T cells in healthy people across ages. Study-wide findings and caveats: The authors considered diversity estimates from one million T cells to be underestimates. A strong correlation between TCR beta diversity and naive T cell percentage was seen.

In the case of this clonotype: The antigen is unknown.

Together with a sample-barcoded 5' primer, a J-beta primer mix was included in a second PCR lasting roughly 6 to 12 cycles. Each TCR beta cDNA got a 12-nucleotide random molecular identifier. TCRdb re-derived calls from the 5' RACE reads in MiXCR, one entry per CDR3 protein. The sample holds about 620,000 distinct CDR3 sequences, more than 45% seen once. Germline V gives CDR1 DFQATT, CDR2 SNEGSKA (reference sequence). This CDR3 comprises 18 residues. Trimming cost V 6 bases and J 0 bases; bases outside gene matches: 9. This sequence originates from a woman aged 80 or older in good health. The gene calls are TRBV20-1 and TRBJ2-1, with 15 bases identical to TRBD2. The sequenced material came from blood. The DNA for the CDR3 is TGCAGTGCAGGTGGGACTAGCGGGGGGCCTAGCTCCTACAATGAGCAGTTCTTC. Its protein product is CSAGGTSGGPSSYNEQFF.